This T cell receptor beta chain came from a study of persistence of HIV-infected CD4 T cells. Study-level results: Bulk TCR data could not be restricted to HIV-1-infected CMV-responding cells.

Trimming took off 5 bases at V and 4 bases at J, with 8 bases between the two ends. Germline-derived CDR1 and CDR2 are SGHVS and FQNEAQ. The CDR3 is made up of 12 amino acids. The stimulus was an HIV-1 Gag 15-mer peptide pool, 1 ug/peptide/mL. Memory cells lacking CD40L and CD69 with high CD45RO were sorted. In the case of this clone: Its antigen is unidentified.

The immunoSEQ assay was version 4, run in survey mode. Profiled with immunoSEQ multiplex PCR; TCRdb holds only in-frame clones, not every one. This table has 30,000 to 45,000 clones, around 85% appearing once. This TCR derives from an adult with HIV. The donor label of this sample is uncertain. This sequence joins TRBV7-8 and TRBJ1-2, with D possibly matching TRBD1 (5 bases). Sample: cultured CD4+ T cells from PBMCs, taken from a patient who received antiretroviral therapy. CDR3 sequence (DNA): TGTGCCAGCAGCCCGGACATCTATGGCTACACCTTC. Protein: CASSPDIYGYTF. Drawing the rest from reference TRBV7-8 and TRBJ1-2, the complete variable domain is GAGVSQSPRYKVAKRGQDVALRCDPISGHVSLFWYQQALGQGPEFLTYFQNEAQLDKSGLPSDRFFAERPEGSVSTLKIQRTQQEDSAVYLCASSPDIYGYTFGSGTRLTVV.